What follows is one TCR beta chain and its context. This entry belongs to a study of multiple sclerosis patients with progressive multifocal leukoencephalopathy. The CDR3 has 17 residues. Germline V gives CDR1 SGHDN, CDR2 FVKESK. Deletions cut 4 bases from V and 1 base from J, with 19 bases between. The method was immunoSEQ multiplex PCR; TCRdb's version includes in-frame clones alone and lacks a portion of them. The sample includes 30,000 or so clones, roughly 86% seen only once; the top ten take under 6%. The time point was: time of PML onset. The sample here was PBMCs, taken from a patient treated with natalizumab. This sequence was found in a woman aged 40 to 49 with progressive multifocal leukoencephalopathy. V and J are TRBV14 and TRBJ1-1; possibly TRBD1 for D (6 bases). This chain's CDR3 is CASSPARPGAWNTEAFF. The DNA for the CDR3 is TGTGCCAGCAGCCCTGCCCGGCCGGGGGCTTGGAACACTGAAGCTTTCTTT.